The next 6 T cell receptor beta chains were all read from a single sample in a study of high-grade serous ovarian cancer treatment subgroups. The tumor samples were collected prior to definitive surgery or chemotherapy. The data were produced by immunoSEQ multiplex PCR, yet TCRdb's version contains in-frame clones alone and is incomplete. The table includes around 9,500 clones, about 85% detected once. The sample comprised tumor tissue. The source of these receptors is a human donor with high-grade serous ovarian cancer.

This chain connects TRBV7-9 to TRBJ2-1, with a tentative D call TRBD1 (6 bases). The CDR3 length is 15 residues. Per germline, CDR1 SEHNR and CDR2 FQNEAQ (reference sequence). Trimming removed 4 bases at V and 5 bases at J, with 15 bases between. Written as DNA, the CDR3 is TGTGCCAGCAGCTACCAAGGAGGACAGCACAATGAGCAGTTCTTC. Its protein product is CASSYQGGQHNEQFF.

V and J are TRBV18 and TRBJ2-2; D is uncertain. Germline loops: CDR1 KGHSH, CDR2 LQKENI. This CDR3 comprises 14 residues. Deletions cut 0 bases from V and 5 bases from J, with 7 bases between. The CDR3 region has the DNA TGTGCCAGCTCACCACCGTCCCCTACCGGGGAGCTGTTTTTT. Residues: CASSPPSPTGELFF.

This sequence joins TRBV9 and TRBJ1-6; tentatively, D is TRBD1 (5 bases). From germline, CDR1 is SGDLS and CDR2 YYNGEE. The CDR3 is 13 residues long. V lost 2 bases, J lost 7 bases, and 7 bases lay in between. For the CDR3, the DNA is TGTGCCAGCAGCGTCGGGGGGAATTCACCCCTCCACTTT. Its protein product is CASSVGGNSPLHF. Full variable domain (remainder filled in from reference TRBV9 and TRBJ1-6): DSGVTQTPKHLITATGQRVTLRCSPRSGDLSVYWYQQSLDQGLQFLIQYYNGEERAKGNILERFSAQQFPDLHSELNLSSLELGDSALYFCASSVGGNSPLHFGNGTRLTVT.

CDR3 sequence (DNA): TGCGCCAGCAGCTTGGCTTGGGCAGGGGAAGGAGATACGCAGTATTTT. Encoded protein: CASSLAWAGEGDTQYF. The V call is TRBV5-1, the J call TRBJ2-3, with D possibly matching TRBD1 (6 bases). V gave up 0 bases and J gave up 5 bases, with 16 bases separating them. The CDR3 consists of 16 residues. Germline V gene lookup returns CDR1 SGHRS and CDR2 YFSETQ.

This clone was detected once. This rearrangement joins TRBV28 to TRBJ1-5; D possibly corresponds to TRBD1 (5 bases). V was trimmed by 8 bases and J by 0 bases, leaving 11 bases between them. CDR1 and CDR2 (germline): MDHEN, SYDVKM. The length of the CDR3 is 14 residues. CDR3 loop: CASAPRGSNQPQHF. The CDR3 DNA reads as TGTGCCAGCGCCCCGAGGGGTAGCAATCAGCCCCAGCATTTT.

The CDR3 nucleotides read TGTGCCAGCAGTTCCTACAGCGGCGTCGGCACAGATACGCAGTATTTT. Its protein is CASSSYSGVGTDTQYF. The V call is TRBV27, the J call TRBJ2-3, with TRBD2 as a possible D gene (5 bases). This CDR3 contains 16 residues. CDR1 is MNHEY, CDR2 SMNVEV, per germline (reference sequence). V shed 4 bases and J shed 1 base, with 15 bases lying between them.